This note documents a single T cell receptor beta chain sequence. The gene names here belong to mouse. These data originate in a study of tissue T cells after allogeneic stem cell transplantation. Described time point: mouse harvest day 14 after allogeneic transplant. Tail vein injection delivered 10^7 T-cell-depleted bone marrow cells and 10^6 splenic CD5+ T cells. Sequencing of TCRbeta CDR3 at survey depth gave sequences and template counts. The repertoire was sequenced with immunoSEQ multiplex PCR; TCRdb's copy has only in-frame clones and lacks some. This table has approximately 9,000 clones, roughly 34% appearing once. The sample consisted of skin. This receptor was taken from a female BALB/c mouse given C57BL/6 T cells with graft-versus-host disease after an allogeneic hematopoietic cell transplant.

Incomplete CDR3 DNA: TGTGCCAGCAGTCCACAGTCAAACACAGAAGTCTTC. It specifies CASSPQSNTEVF. The full CDR3 protein reads CASSPQSNTEVFF. The chain recombines TRBV26 with TRBJ1-1; D not resolved. The CDR3 is cut off 1 residue early in the read; its end comes from the germline J gene. This CDR3 spans 13 amino acids. The germline V and J ends were trimmed by 4 bases and 0 bases, with 6 bases remaining between them. CDR1 KGHPV and CDR2 FQNQEV come from the germline V gene (reference sequence).